The sequence of this T cell receptor (beta chain) was determined in a study of T cells after posttransplantation cyclophosphamide. Study-level results: Skin or GI-infiltrating T cells shared few TRB sequences with blood. Recipient CMV seropositivity and CMV reactivation strongly tracked TRB clonality.

Ten or more counts support this clone. Its antigen is not identified. The protocol was immunoSEQ multiplex PCR, while the TCRdb copy is restricted to in-frame clones and leaves out a portion. The sample was found to contain more than 20,000 clones, and every one recurs. Peripheral blood was collected from the related graft donor on the marrow donation day. The CDR3 consists of 11 residues. Per germline, CDR1 SGDLS and CDR2 YYNGEE. The germline V and J ends were trimmed by 2 bases and 8 bases, with 5 bases remaining between them. This sequence originates from a man in his fifties in good health, CMV-negative, and a related stem cell transplant donor. The sequencing sample was made of PBMCs. The gene calls are TRBV9 and TRBJ2-1; no clear D. CDR3 in DNA: TGTGCCAGCAGCGTTTCGGATGAGCAGTTCTTC. It translates to CASSVSDEQFF.